This T cell receptor (beta chain) comes out of a study of T cell changes during pregnancy in multiple sclerosis. Libraries were prepared by immunoSEQ multiplex PCR; TCRdb keeps only in-frame clonotypes and omits some of them. The sample includes under 70,000 clones, around 91% of them seen just once. Per the germline V gene, CDR1 is MNHEY and CDR2 is SVGAGI. Germline trimming cut 4 bases from V and 4 bases from J; bases unmatched to any gene: 5. This CDR3 has 15 amino acids. The source was peripheral blood, collected after pregnancy. The chain employs TRBV6-5 and TRBJ2-7; the match to TRBD2 covers 12 bases. The TCR sequence derives from a female donor in good health, enrolled as a control in a pregnancy study. CDR3 DNA: TGTGCCAGCAGTTTACTAGCGGGGGGCCAATACGAGCAGTACTTC. Protein sequence: CASSLLAGGQYEQYF.